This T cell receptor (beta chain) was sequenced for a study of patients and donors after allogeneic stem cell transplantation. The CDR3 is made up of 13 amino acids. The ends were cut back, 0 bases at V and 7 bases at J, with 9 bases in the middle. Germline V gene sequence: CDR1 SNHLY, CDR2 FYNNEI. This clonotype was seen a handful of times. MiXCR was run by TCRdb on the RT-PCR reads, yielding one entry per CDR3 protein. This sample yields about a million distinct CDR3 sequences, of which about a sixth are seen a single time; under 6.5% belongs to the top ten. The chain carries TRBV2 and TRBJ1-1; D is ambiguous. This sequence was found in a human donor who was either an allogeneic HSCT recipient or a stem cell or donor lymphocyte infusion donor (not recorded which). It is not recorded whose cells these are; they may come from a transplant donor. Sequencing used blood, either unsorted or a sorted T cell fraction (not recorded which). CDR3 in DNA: TGTGCCAGCAGTGAAGCTCGAGAGTTTGAAGCTTTCTTT. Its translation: CASSEAREFEAFF.